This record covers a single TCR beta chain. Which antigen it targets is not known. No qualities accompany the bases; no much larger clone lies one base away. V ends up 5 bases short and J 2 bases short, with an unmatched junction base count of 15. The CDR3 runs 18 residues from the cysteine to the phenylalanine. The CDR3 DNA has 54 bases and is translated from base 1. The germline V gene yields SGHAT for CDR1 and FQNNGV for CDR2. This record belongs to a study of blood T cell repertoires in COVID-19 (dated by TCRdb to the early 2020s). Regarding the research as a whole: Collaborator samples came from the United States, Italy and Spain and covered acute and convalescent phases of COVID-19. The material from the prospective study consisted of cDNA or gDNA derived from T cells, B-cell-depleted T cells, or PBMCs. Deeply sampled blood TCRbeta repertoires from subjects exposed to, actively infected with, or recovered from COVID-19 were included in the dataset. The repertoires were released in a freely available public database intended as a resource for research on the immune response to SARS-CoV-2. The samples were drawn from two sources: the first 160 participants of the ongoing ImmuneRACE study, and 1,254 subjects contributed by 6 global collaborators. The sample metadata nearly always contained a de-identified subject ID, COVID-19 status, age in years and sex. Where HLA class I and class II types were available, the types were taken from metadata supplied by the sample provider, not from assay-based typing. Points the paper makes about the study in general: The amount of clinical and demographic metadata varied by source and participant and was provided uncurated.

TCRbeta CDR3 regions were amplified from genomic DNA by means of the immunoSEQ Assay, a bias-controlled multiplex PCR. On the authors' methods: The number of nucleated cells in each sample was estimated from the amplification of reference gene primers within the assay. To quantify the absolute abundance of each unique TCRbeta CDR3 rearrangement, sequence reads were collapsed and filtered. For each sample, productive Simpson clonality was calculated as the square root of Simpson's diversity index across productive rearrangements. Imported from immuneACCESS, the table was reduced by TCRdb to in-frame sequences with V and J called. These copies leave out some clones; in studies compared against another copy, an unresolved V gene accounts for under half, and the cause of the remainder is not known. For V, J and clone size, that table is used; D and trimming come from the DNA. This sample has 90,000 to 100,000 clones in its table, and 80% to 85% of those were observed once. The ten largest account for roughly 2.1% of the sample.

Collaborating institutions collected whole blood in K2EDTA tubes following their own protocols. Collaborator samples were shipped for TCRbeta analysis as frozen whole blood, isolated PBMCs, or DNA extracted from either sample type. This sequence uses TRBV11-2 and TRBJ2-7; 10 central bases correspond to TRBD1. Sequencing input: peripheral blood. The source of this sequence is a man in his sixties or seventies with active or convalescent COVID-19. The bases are TGTGCCAGCAGCGGCGTGGGACAGGGGTTCTCGGGGACCTACGAGCAGTACTTC. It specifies CASSGVGQGFSGTYEQYF.